Below, 12 T cell receptor beta chains from the same sample are listed, as sequenced in a study of T cell responses to AZD1222 COVID-19 vaccine. Assay used: immunoSEQ multiplex PCR; TCRdb lists only in-frame clones, some missing. The sample records over 130,000 clones, roughly 92% being singletons. This material consisted of peripheral blood, taken on day 0 of AZD1222 vaccination. The receptor set was obtained from an adult in good health.

The chain carries TRBV5-1 and TRBJ2-1; 8 bases match TRBD2. Germline CDR1 reads SGHRS; CDR2 reads YFSETQ. The CDR3 is 13 residues long. Unmatched junction bases numbered 5, after V lost 7 bases and J lost 5 bases. The CDR3 here is CASAIAGNNEQFF. The CDR3 DNA follows: TGCGCCAGCGCTATAGCGGGGAACAATGAGCAGTTCTTC.

The chain joins TRBV5-4 to TRBJ2-1; TRBD2 aligns across 11 bases. Germline assignment: CDR1 SGHNT and CDR2 YYREEE (reference sequence). V lost 5 bases, J lost 2 bases, and 6 bases stayed unmatched. The CDR3 covers 16 residues. The CDR3 sequence: CASSVSGGATYNEQFF. The CDR3 DNA sequence: TGTGCCAGCAGTGTTAGCGGGGGGGCCACCTACAATGAGCAGTTCTTC.

The chain employs TRBV18 and TRBJ2-2; 13 bases are a match to TRBD2. Germline trimming cut 0 bases from V and 7 bases from J; bases unmatched to any gene: 5. Germline CDR1 KGHSH, CDR2 LQKENI. CDR3 length: 17 amino acids. The DNA for the CDR3 is TGTGCCAGCTCACCACCCAATGGACTAGCGGGAGACGGGGAGCTGTTTTTT. Its protein product is CASSPPNGLAGDGELFF.

The rearrangement uses TRBV4-1 and TRBJ1-2; 8 positions agree with TRBD1. The CDR3 runs to 15 residues. In germline, CDR1 is MGHRA, CDR2 YSYEKL. Trimming took 2 bases from V and 3 from J; bases not matched to a gene: 5. CDR3 DNA sequence: TGCGCCAGCAGCCAATTACAGGGGGGGGACTATGGCTACACCTTC. Encoded protein: CASSQLQGGDYGYTF.

On this clone: The same CDR3 arises from other DNA sequences in this sample as well. This chain joins TRBV5-4 and TRBJ1-2; D is unclear. The CDR3 is 13 amino acids. CDR1 and CDR2 from the germline V gene are SGHNT and YYREEE (reference sequence). V was trimmed by 4 bases and J by 2 bases, leaving 9 bases between them. CDR3 DNA sequence: TGTGCCAGCAGCCTTGGCGGCAACTATGGCTACACCTTC. This codes for CASSLGGNYGYTF.

This sequence joins TRBV27 and TRBJ2-1; TRBD2 matches 10 bases. Losses at the gene ends were 4 bases for V and 13 bases for J; bases not matched to a gene: 4. The V gene's germline CDR1 is MNHEY and CDR2 SMNVEV (reference sequence). The CDR3 has 12 amino acids. CDR3: CASSYSGRKQFF. CDR3 nucleotide sequence: TGTGCCAGCAGTTATAGCGGGAGGAAACAGTTCTTC.

The chain has TRBV5-1 and TRBJ2-7; D gene ambiguous. CDR3 length: 15 amino acids. The V end lost 0 bases, the J end lost 3 bases, and 13 bases lay between the germline ends. Looked up from germline, CDR1 is SGHRS and CDR2 is YFSETQ. The chain's CDR3 is CASSLGGGGVYEQYV. CDR3 DNA sequence: TGCGCCAGCAGCTTGGGGGGTGGTGGGGTCTACGAGCAGTACGTC.

The gene calls are TRBV2 and TRBJ1-1; possible D gene TRBD1, 5 bases. Germline CDR1 reads SNHLY; CDR2 reads FYNNEI. The CDR3 contains 13 residues. V was shortened by 4 bases and J by 3 bases, with 9 bases between the two germline ends. The CDR3 nucleotides read TGTGCCAGCAGTGTCCGGGGGTACACTGAAGCTTTCTTT. Encoded protein: CASSVRGYTEAFF. The full variable domain, in which reference TRBV2 and TRBJ1-1 provide the parts outside the CDR3, is EPEVTQTPSHQVTQMGQEVILRCVPISNHLYFYWYRQILGQKVEFLVSFYNNEISEKSEIFDDQFSVERPDGSNFTLKIRSTKLEDSAMYFCASSVRGYTEAFFGQGTRLTVV.

This chain links TRBV5-8 with TRBJ1-4; TRBD1 matches at 7 bases. This CDR3 contains 14 residues. Germline V gene lookup returns CDR1 SGHTS and CDR2 YDEGEE. The V and J ends lost 4 bases and 5 bases, in that order; junction bases with no gene match: 5. The CDR3 region is CASSPDRVNEKLFF. CDR3 nucleotides: TGTGCCAGCAGCCCCGACAGGGTGAATGAAAAACTGTTTTTT. The full variable domain, rest sourced from reference TRBV5-8 and TRBJ1-4, is EAGVTQSPTHLIKTRGQQATLRCSPISGHTSVYWYQQALGLGLQFLLWYDEGEERNRGNFPPRFSGRQFPNYSSELNVNALELEDSALYLCASSPDRVNEKLFFGSGTQLSVL.

The chain has TRBV27 and TRBJ1-3, with D possibly matching TRBD1 (6 bases). Germline-derived CDR1 and CDR2 are MNHEY and SMNVEV (reference sequence). This CDR3 is built from 15 residues. Trimming cost V 8 bases and J 0 bases, with 14 bases left between them. The CDR3 sequence is CASRAGDNSGNTIYF. The CDR3 DNA is TGTGCCAGCCGGGCGGGGGACAACTCTGGAAACACCATATATTTT.

The chain carries TRBV3-1 (or the pseudogene TRBV3-2) and TRBJ2-2, with 15 bases fitting TRBD2. The CDR3 runs to 17 residues. V lost 4 bases and J lost 4; bases outside the gene matches: 4. CDR1 is LGHDT and CDR2 is YNNKEL in the germline V gene (reference sequence). CDR3 bases: TGTGCCAGCAGCCGGACTAGCGGGAGGGCAGGCACCGGGGAGCTGTTTTTT. Protein: CASSRTSGRAGTGELFF.

This chain links TRBV19 with TRBJ2-3, with D perhaps matching TRBD2 (6 bases). The V and J ends lost 7 bases and 2 bases respectively, with 19 bases between them. This CDR3 is built from 16 residues. The germline V gene has CDR1 LNHDA and CDR2 SQIVND (reference sequence). For the CDR3, the DNA is TGTGCCAGTAATACCGGACTAAGTCTCACCACAGATACGCAGTATTTT. Amino acid sequence: CASNTGLSLTTDTQYF.